This TCR beta chain is drawn from a study of T cell repertoires in cytomegalovirus infection. Broader study findings: The cumulative frequency of public TCR beta families distinguished individuals who carried CMV together with the relevant HLA.

Using its own MiXCR run on the reads, TCRdb lists one record per CDR3 protein. The sample records about 24,000 distinct CDR3 sequences, about 22% being singletons. The length of the CDR3 is 12 residues. Trimming removed 4 bases from V and 8 bases from J, with 11 bases in between. About this clonotype itself: Antigen: not known.

The TCR was taken from a human donor in good health (CMV status not recorded). Some clones in this sample may be carry-over from other donors' samples. The V call is TRBV12-3 or TRBV12-4, the J call TRBJ1-2; D gene unclear. This specimen was CD8+ T cells from cultured PBMCs, taken from culture after CMV antigen stimulation. The CDR3 reads CASSSWDLGYTF. The CDR3, as DNA: TGTGCCAGCAGTTCTTGGGATCTGGGCTACACCTTC.